The clone carrying this T cell receptor beta chain was seen a few times. Its antigen is unknown. The PCR made use of 60 Vbeta and 13 Jbeta primers. Assay used: immunoSEQ multiplex PCR; TCRdb lists only in-frame clones, some missing. The data show under 200,000 clones, about 80% seen once. This sample was included in a study of cytomegalovirus exposure and HLA in healthy donors. Study-wide points: Reported findings show TCR beta sequences accurately forecast HLA-A and HLA-B alleles in most subjects.

The sequenced sample was PBMCs. This receptor was obtained from a woman aged 40 to 50 in good health and CMV-seronegative.

The CDR3: CASSLGQGWGTEAFF. The CDR3, as DNA: TGTGCCAGCAGCTTGGGACAGGGATGGGGCACTGAAGCTTTCTTT. The J gene is TRBJ1-1, the V gene TRBV5-4, with 7 nucleotides matching TRBD1. Germline CDR1 reads SGHNT; CDR2 reads YYREEE (reference sequence). CDR3 length: 15 residues. Trimming cost V 0 bases and J 4 bases; bases outside gene matches: 6.